The present TCR beta chain was sequenced within a study of blood T cell repertoires in COVID-19. V lost 0 bases to trimming and J lost 0 bases, with 10 bases between them. Germline V gene lookup returns CDR1 SGHRS and CDR2 YFSETQ. This CDR3 contains 15 residues. Profiled with immunoSEQ multiplex PCR; TCRdb holds only in-frame clones, not every one. This sample has about 38,000 clones, with around 96% found just once. The sequencing input was peripheral blood. The chain joins TRBV5-1 to TRBJ2-7; D possibly corresponds to TRBD2 (6 bases). The receptor was isolated from a human donor with active COVID-19. The donor label of this sample is uncertain. The CDR3 spells CASSLGRGLSYEQYF. In nucleotides, the CDR3 is TGCGCCAGCAGCTTGGGTCGGGGACTCTCCTACGAGCAGTACTTC.